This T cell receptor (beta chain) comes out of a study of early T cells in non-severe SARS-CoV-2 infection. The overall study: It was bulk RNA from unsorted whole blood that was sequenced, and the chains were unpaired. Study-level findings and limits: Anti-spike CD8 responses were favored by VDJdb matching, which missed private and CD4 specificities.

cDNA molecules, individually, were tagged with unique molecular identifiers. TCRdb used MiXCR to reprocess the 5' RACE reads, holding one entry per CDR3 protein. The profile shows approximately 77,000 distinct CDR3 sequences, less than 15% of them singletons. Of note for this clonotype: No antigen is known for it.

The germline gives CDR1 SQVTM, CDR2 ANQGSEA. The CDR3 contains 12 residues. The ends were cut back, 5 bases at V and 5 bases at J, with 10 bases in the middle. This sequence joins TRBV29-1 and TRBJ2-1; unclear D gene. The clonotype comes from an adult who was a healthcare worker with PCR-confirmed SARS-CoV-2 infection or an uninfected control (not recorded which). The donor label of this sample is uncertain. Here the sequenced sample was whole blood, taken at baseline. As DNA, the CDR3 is TGCAGCGTTTCTCCGGCCAACAATGAGCAGTTCTTC. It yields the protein CSVSPANNEQFF.